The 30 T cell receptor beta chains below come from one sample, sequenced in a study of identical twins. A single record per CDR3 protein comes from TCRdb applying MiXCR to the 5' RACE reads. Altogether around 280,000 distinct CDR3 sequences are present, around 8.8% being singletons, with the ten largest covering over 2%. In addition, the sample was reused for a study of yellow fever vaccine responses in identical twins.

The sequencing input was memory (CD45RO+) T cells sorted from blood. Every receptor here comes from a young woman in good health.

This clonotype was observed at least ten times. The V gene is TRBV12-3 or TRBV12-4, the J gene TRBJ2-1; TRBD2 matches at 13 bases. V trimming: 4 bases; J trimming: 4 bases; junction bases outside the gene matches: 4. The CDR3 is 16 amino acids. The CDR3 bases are TGTGCCAGCAGTTCACTAGCGGGAGGGCGATACAATGAGCAGTTCTTC. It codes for CASSSLAGGRYNEQFF.

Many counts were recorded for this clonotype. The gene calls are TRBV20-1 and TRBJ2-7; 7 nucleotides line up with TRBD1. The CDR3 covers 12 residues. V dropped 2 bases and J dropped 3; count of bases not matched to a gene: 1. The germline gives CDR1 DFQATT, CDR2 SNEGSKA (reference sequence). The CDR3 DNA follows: TGCAGTGCTAGAAGGGACAGCTACGAGCAGTACGTC. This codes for CSARRDSYEQYV.

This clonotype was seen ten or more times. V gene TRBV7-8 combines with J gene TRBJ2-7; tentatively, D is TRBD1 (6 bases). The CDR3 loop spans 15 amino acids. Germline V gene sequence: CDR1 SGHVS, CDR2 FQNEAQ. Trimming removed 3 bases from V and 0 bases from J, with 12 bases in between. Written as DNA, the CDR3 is TGTGCCAGCAGCTTGCTGAGACAGGCCTCCTACGAGCAGTACTTC. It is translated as CASSLLRQASYEQYF.

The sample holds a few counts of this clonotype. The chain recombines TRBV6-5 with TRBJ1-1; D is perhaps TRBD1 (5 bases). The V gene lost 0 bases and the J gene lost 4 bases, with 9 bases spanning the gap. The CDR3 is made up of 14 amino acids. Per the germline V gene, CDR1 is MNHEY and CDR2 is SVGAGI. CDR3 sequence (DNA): TGTGCCAGCAGTTACTCAGGGGTAAGCACTGAAGCTTTCTTT. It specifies CASSYSGVSTEAFF.

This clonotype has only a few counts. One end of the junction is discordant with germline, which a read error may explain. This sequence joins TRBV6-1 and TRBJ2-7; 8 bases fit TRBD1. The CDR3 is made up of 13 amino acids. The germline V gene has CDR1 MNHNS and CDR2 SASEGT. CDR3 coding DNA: TGTGCCAGCAGTGGGACCGGACAGGGTACGCAACACTTC. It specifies CASSGTGQGTQHF.

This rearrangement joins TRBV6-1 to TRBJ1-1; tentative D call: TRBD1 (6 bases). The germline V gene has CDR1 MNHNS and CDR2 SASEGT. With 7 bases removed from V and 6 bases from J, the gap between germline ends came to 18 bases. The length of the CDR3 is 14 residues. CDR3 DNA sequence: TGTGCCAGCACCCCCGCGGGGGGGGCCGCTGAAGCTTTCTTT. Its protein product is CASTPAGGAAEAFF.

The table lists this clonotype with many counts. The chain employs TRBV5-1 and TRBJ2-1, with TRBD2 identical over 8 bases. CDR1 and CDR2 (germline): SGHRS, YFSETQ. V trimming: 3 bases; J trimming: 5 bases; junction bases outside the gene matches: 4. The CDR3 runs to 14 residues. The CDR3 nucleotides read TGCGCCAGCAGCTCCGGGGGGGCCCACAATGAGCAGTTCTTC. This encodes CASSSGGAHNEQFF.

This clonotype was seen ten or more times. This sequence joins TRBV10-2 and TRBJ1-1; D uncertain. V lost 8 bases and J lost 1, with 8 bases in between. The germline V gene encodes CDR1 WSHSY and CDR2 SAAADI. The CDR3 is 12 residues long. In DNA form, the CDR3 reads TGCGCCAGCGGTCAGACGAACACTGAAGCTTTCTTT. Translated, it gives CASGQTNTEAFF.

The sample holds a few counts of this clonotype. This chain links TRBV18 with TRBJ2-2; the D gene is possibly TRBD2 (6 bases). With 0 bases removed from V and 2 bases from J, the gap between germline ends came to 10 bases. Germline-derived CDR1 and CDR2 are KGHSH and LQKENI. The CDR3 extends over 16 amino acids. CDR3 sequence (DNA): TGTGCCAGCTCACCACCGTGGGCGGGAAACACCGGGGAGCTGTTTTTT. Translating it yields CASSPPWAGNTGELFF.

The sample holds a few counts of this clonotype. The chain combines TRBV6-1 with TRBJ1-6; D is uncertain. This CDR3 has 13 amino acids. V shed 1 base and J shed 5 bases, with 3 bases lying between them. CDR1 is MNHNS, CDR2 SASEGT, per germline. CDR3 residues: CASSEVNNSPLHF. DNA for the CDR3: TGTGCCAGCAGTGAAGTAAATAATTCACCCCTCCACTTT.

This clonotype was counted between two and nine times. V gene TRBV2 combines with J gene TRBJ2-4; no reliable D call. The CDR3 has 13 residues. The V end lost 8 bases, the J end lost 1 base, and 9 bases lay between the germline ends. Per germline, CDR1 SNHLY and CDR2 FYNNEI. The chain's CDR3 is CASEARAKNIQYF. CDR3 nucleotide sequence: TGTGCCAGCGAGGCAAGGGCCAAAAACATTCAGTACTTC.

CDR3 sequence: CSASFWDRGNTQYF. As DNA, the CDR3 is TGCAGTGCTAGCTTTTGGGACAGGGGAAATACGCAGTATTTT. The chain is built from TRBV20-1 and TRBJ2-3; 10 bases line up with TRBD1. J was trimmed by 7 bases and V by 3 bases; bases with no gene match: 7. The CDR3 extends over 14 amino acids. Germline values: CDR1 DFQATT, CDR2 SNEGSKA (reference sequence).

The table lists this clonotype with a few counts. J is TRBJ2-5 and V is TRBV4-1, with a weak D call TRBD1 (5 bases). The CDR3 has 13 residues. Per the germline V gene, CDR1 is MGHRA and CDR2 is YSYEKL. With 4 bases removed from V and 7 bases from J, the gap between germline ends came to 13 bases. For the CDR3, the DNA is TGCGCCAGCAGCCTGACAGTAATCGGGACCCAGTACTTC. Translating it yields CASSLTVIGTQYF.

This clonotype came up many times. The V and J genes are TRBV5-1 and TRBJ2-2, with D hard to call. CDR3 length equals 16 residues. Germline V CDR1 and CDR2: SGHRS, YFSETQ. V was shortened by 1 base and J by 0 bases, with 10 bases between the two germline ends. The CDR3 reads CASSLSPRPNTGELFF. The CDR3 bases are TGCGCCAGCAGCTTGAGTCCGCGTCCGAACACCGGGGAGCTGTTTTTT.

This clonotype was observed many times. The CDR3 DNA reads TGCGCCAGCAGCGCAGGGCTTTCGAGCTCCTACAATGAGCAGTTCTTC. Its protein product is CASSAGLSSSYNEQFF. The J gene is TRBJ2-1, the V gene TRBV4-1; D possibly corresponds to TRBD1 (5 bases). There are 16 residues in the CDR3. The germline CDR1 and CDR2 sequences are MGHRA and YSYEKL. V lost 5 bases and J lost 0, with 14 bases in between.

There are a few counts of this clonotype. DNA for the CDR3: TGCAGTGCGGAAAGGACAGGGGAAAATGAAAAACTGTTTTTT. Translation: CSAERTGENEKLFF. The chain joins TRBV20-1 to TRBJ1-4, with 9 bases that match TRBD1. The CDR3 sequence is 14 residues long. The J segment lost 5 bases and the V segment lost 6 bases, leaving 7 bases of the junction unmatched. Germline CDR1 reads DFQATT; CDR2 reads SNEGSKA (reference sequence).

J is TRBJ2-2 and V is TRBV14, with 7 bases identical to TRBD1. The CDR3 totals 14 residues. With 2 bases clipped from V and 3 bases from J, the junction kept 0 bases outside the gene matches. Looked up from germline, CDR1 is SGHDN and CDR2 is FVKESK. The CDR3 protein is CASSQQGDTGELFF. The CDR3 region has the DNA TGTGCCAGCAGCCAACAGGGGGACACCGGGGAGCTGTTTTTT. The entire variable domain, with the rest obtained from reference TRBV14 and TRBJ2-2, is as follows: EAGVTQFPSHSVIEKGQTVTLRCDPISGHDNLYWYRRVMGKEIKFLLHFVKESKQDESGMPNNRFLAERTGGTYSTLKVQPAELEDSGVYFCASSQQGDTGELFFGEGSRLTVL.

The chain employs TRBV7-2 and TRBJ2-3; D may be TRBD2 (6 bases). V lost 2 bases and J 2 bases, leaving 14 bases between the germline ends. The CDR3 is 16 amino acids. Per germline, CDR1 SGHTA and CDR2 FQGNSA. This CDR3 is CASSLMGGGVTDTQYF. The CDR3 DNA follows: TGTGCCAGCAGCTTAATGGGGGGTGGGGTCACAGATACGCAGTATTTT.

CDR3 loop: CASSDGTVPNYGYTF. The CDR3 DNA sequence: TGTGCCAGCAGTGACGGGACAGTACCCAACTATGGCTACACCTTC. The gene calls are TRBV2 and TRBJ1-2; 7 bases fit TRBD1. V trimming: 3 bases; J trimming: 2 bases; junction bases outside the gene matches: 6. The germline V gene has CDR1 SNHLY and CDR2 FYNNEI. This CDR3 has 15 amino acids.

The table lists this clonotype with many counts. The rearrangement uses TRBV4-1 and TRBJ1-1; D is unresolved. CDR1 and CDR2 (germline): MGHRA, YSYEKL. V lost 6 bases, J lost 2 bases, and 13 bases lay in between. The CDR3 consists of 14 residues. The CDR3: CASRETSANTEAFF. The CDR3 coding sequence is TGCGCCAGCAGGGAAACTTCAGCTAACACTGAAGCTTTCTTT.

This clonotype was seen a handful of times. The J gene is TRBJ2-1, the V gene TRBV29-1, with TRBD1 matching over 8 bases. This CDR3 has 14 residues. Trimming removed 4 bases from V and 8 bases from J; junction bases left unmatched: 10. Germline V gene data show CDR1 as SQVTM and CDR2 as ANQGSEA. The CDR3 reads CSVVRGTGGDEQFF. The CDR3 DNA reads TGCAGCGTTGTTCGTGGGACAGGTGGGGATGAGCAGTTCTTC.

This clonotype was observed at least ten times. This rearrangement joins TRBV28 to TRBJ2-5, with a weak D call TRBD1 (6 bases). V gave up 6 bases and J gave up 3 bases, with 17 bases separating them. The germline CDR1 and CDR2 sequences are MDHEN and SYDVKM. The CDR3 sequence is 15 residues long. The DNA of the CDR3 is TGTGCCAGCAGCGATGGGGGACACTCTAAAGAGACCCAGTACTTC. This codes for CASSDGGHSKETQYF. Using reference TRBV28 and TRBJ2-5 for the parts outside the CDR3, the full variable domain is DVKVTQSSRYLVKRTGEKVFLECVQDMDHENMFWYRQDPGLGLRLIYFSYDVKMKEKGDIPEGYSVSREKKERFSLILESASTNQTSMYLCASSDGGHSKETQYFGPGTRLLVL.

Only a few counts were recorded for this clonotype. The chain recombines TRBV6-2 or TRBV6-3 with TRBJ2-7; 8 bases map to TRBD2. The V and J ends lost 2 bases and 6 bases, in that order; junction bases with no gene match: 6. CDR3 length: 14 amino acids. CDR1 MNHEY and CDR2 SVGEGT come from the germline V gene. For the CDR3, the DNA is TGTGCCAGCAGTTACCTTCTGCGGGAGGTCGAGCAGTACTTC. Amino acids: CASSYLLREVEQYF.

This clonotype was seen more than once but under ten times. As DNA, the CDR3 is TGTGCCAGCAGCTTAGCGTTCCGGGAACTTTCGAGCGAGCAGTACTTC. Its protein is CASSLAFRELSSEQYF. The chain has TRBV7-8 and TRBJ2-7; a weak D match, TRBD2 (5 bases). CDR1 and CDR2 from the germline V gene are SGHVS and FQNEAQ. Between the trimmed V and J ends, which lost 0 bases and 6 bases, there was a span of 18 bases. The CDR3 sequence is 16 residues long.

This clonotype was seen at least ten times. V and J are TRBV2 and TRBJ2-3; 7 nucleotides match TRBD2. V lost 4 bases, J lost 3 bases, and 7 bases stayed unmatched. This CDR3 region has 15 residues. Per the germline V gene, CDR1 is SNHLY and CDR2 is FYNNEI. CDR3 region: CASSVQGAGTDTQYF. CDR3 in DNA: TGTGCCAGCAGTGTCCAGGGAGCGGGAACAGATACGCAGTATTTT.

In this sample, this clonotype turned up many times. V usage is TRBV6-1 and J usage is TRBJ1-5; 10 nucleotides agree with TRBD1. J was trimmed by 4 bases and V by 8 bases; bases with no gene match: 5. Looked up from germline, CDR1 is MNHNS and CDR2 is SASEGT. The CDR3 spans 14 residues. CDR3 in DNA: TGTGCCAGCCTCGGACAGGGGGAAAATCAGCCCCAGCATTTT. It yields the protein CASLGQGENQPQHF.

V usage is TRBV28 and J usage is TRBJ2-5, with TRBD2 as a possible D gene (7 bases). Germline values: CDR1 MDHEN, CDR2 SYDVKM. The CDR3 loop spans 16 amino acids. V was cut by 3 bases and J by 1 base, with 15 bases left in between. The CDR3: CASSFGLGGLQETQYF. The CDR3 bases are TGTGCCAGCAGTTTTGGTCTCGGGGGGCTCCAAGAGACCCAGTACTTC.

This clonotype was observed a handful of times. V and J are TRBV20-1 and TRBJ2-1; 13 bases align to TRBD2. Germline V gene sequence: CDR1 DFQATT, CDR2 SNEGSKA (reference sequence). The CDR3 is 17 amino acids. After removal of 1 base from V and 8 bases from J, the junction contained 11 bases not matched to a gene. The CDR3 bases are TGCAGTGCTAGAGCCCCCCCACTAGCGGGGGGGTTAGATGAGCAGTTCTTC. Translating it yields CSARAPPLAGGLDEQFF.

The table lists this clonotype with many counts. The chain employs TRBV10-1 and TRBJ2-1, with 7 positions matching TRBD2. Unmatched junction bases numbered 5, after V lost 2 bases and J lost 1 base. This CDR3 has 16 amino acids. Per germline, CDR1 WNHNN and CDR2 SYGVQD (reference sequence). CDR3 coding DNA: TGCGCCAGCAGTGAGACCCCGGGGGGTTCCTACAATGAGCAGTTCTTC. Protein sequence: CASSETPGGSYNEQFF.

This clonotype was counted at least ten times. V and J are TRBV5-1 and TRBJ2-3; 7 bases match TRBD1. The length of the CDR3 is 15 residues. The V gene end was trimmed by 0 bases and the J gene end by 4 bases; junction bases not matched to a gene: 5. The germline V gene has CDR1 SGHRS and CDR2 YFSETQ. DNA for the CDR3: TGCGCCAGCAGCTTGGATGGACAGGCCTCAGATACGCAGTATTTT. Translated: CASSLDGQASDTQYF. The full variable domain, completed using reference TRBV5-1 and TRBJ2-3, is KAGVTQTPRYLIKTRGQQVTLSCSPISGHRSVSWYQQTPGQGLQFLFEYFSETQRNKGNFPGRFSGRQFSNSRSEMNVSTLELGDSALYLCASSLDGQASDTQYFGPGTRLTVL.